This TCR beta chain stems from a study of blood T cells in healthy people across ages. PCR was performed a second time for roughly 7 to 11 cycles using a sample-barcoded 5' primer and a J-beta primer mix. TCRdb called the 5' RACE reads again in MiXCR, with one record for every CDR3 protein. The table lists 790,000 or so distinct CDR3 sequences, about 61% of them singletons. This CDR3 has 16 residues. Germline CDR1 LGHNA, CDR2 YNFKEQ. A remark on this clonotype: One end of the junction is discordant with germline, which a read error may explain.

This TCR derives from a man in his forties in good health. The chain combines TRBV4-2 with TRBJ2-3; no reliable D call. Sequencing was performed on blood. In nucleotides, the CDR3 is TGCGCCAGCAGCCAATTCGTGGGTCTTGGCACAGATACGCAGTATTTT. This gives the protein CASSQFVGLGTDTQYF.